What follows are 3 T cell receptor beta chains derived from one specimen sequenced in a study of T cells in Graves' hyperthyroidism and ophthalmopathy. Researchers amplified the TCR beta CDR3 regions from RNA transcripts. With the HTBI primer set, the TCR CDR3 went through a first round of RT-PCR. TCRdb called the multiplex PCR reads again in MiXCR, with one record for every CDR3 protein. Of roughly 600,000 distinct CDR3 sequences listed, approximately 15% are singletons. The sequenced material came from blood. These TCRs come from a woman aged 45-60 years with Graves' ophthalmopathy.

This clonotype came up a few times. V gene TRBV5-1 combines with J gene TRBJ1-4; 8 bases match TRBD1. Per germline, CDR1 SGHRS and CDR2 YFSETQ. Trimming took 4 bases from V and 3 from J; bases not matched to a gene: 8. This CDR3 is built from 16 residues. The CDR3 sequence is CASSTDRALANEKLFF. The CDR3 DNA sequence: TGCGCCAGCAGCACGGACAGGGCTTTGGCTAATGAAAAACTGTTTTTT.

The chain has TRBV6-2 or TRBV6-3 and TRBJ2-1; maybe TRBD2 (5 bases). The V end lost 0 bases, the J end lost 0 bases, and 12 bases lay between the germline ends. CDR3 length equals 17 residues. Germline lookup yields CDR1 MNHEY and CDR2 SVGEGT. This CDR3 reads CASSYSNLGSSYNEQFF. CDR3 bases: TGTGCCAGCAGTTACTCGAATTTGGGGAGCTCCTACAATGAGCAGTTCTTC.

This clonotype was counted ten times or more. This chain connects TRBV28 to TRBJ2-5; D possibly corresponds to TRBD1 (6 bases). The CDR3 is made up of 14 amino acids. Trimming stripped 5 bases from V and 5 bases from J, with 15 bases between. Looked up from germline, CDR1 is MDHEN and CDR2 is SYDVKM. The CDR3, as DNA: TGTGCCAGCAGTATCCACAGGGAAGGGGAGACCCAGTACTTC. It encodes CASSIHREGETQYF.